Below, 25 T cell receptor beta chains from the same sample are listed, as sequenced in a study of blood T cell repertoires in COVID-19. Produced via immunoSEQ multiplex PCR; TCRdb's table is partial and in-frame only. The repertoire has roughly 200,000 clones, 87% of them found once; the top ten carry roughly 21%. Material: peripheral blood. These receptors were obtained from a man aged 55 to 69 with active or convalescent COVID-19.

The chain recombines TRBV6-6 with TRBJ1-6, with a weak D call TRBD1 (5 bases). The CDR3 totals 16 residues. V lost 5 bases and J lost 0, with 11 bases in between. Germline V gene data show CDR1 as MNHNY and CDR2 as SVGAGI (reference sequence). This CDR3 is CASSKRGGSYNSPLHF. The CDR3 bases are TGTGCCAGCAGTAAACGGGGGGGCTCCTATAATTCACCCCTCCACTTT.

V usage is TRBV9 and J usage is TRBJ2-2; no clear D gene. The germline gives CDR1 SGDLS, CDR2 YYNGEE. The germline V and J ends were trimmed by 0 bases and 4 bases, with 4 bases remaining between them. The CDR3 totals 13 residues. CDR3: CASSVEPTGELFF. The CDR3 region has the DNA TGTGCCAGCAGCGTAGAGCCCACCGGGGAGCTGTTTTTT.

The chain joins TRBV18 to TRBJ2-7; 7 bases are a match to TRBD2. Germline V lookup: CDR1 KGHSH, CDR2 LQKENI. CDR3 length: 13 residues. The V gene end was trimmed by 2 bases and the J gene end by 9 bases; junction bases not matched to a gene: 7. CDR3 DNA: TGTGCCAGCTCACCAAGTGCGGGGGAGGTGCAGTACTTC. Its translation is CASSPSAGEVQYF.

V and J are TRBV4-2 and TRBJ2-3, with 7 bases aligning to TRBD2. Looked up from germline, CDR1 is LGHNA and CDR2 is YNFKEQ. With 0 bases clipped from V and 5 bases from J, the junction kept 5 bases outside the gene matches. This CDR3 has 15 amino acids. CDR3 nucleotide sequence: TGTGCCAGCAGCCAAGATGGCGGGGGTGGAGATACGCAGTATTTT. Protein: CASSQDGGGGDTQYF.

This rearrangement joins TRBV29-1 to TRBJ2-1; D unresolved. This CDR3 spans 14 amino acids. V lost 4 bases and J 5 bases, leaving 15 bases between the germline ends. Germline-derived CDR1 and CDR2 are SQVTM and ANQGSEA. The CDR3 coding sequence is TGCAGCGTTGTCGAGGCCACATCAAACAATGAGCAGTTCTTC. It yields the protein CSVVEATSNNEQFF.

The chain recombines TRBV30 with TRBJ1-6, with D perhaps matching TRBD1 (6 bases). The ends were cut back, 5 bases at V and 13 bases at J, with 18 bases in the middle. This CDR3 spans 13 amino acids. CDR1 GTSNPN and CDR2 SVGIG come from the germline V gene (reference sequence). The CDR3 spells CAWGGQPFSPLHF. The CDR3 DNA follows: TGTGCCTGGGGTGGACAGCCCTTCTCGCCCCTCCACTTT.

V usage is TRBV20-1 and J usage is TRBJ2-3; the match to TRBD2 covers 8 bases. V lost 3 bases, J lost 1 base, and 3 bases stayed unmatched. The CDR3 is 14 residues long. The germline CDR1 and CDR2 sequences are DFQATT and SNEGSKA (reference sequence). CDR3 bases: TGCAGTGCTAGTTCGCGGGGGGGCACAGATACGCAGTATTTT. It codes for CSASSRGGTDTQYF.

The chain is built from TRBV12-3 or TRBV12-4 and TRBJ1-2; D might be TRBD1 (6 bases). The CDR3 has 13 amino acids. V lost 5 bases and J 3 bases, leaving 10 bases between the germline ends. CDR3 loop: CASSGRGHYGYTF. The CDR3 bases are TGTGCCAGCAGTGGCAGGGGCCACTATGGCTACACCTTC.

V is TRBV5-1 and J is TRBJ2-2; 8 bases are a match to TRBD1. The CDR3 runs to 16 residues. Germline CDR1 and CDR2: SGHRS and YFSETQ. V gave up 1 base and J gave up 6 bases; unmatched junction bases: 8. DNA of the CDR3: TGCGCCAGCAGCTTGTTCGGACAGGGAAGTTCCGGGGAGCTGTTTTTT. This gives the protein CASSLFGQGSSGELFF.

V usage is TRBV10-3 and J usage is TRBJ2-1, with 7 bases aligning to TRBD2. The V segment lost 6 bases and the J segment 1 base; nucleotides outside the gene matches: 15. Per germline, CDR1 ENHRY and CDR2 SYGVKD. The CDR3 is made up of 18 amino acids. CDR3 coding DNA: TGTGCCATCAGACCAGCCCCCTCCGGGGGAGGGTCCTACAATGAGCAGTTCTTC. Protein: CAIRPAPSGGGSYNEQFF.

This chain joins TRBV6-1 and TRBJ1-2; no clear D. This CDR3 contains 13 residues. Looked up from germline, CDR1 is MNHNS and CDR2 is SASEGT. The ends were cut back, 2 bases at V and 7 bases at J, with 11 bases in the middle. The CDR3 nucleotides read TGTGCCAGCAGTGAATTGGGAGGTTCTGGCTACACCTTC. Protein: CASSELGGSGYTF.

On this clone itself: In the same sample, other DNA sequences code for this CDR3. The CDR3 DNA reads TGCAGTGCTAGCTCGGGTCACGAGCAGTACTTC. Encoded protein: CSASSGHEQYF. The chain combines TRBV20-1 with TRBJ2-7; D unresolved. The V end was cut by 3 bases, the J end by 5 bases, with 8 bases between. Germline V gives CDR1 DFQATT, CDR2 SNEGSKA (reference sequence). This CDR3 has 11 amino acids.

This clone was recorded once. The genes are TRBV7-9 and TRBJ2-7; D is unclear. Germline V gives CDR1 SEHNR, CDR2 FQNEAQ (reference sequence). The V end was cut by 7 bases, the J end by 6 bases, with 19 bases between. This CDR3 has 14 amino acids. The CDR3 region has the DNA TGTGCCAGCACCACATACATCCATAGAGGCGAGCAGTACTTC. Translation: CASTTYIHRGEQYF.

The V call is TRBV30, the J call TRBJ2-1; D remains ambiguous. CDR3 length: 11 residues. The germline V and J ends were trimmed by 3 bases and 10 bases, with 10 bases remaining between them. CDR1 is GTSNPN and CDR2 is SVGIG in the germline V gene (reference sequence). CDR3 sequence (DNA): TGTGCCTGGAGCAGTCTAGGAGAGCAGTTCTTC. Translated: CAWSSLGEQFF.

The chain joins TRBV29-1 to TRBJ2-7; TRBD1 aligns across 8 bases. Losses at the gene ends were 6 bases for V and 7 bases for J; bases not matched to a gene: 11. Germline V lookup: CDR1 SQVTM, CDR2 ANQGSEA. The CDR3 is 13 amino acids. The CDR3 here is CSVERDRSQEQYF. CDR3 in DNA: TGCAGCGTGGAAAGGGACAGGAGCCAGGAGCAGTACTTC.

CDR3 sequence reads: CASSPSHAALNYGYTF. The CDR3 DNA reads as TGCGCCAGCAGCCCATCCCACGCGGCCCTTAACTATGGCTACACCTTC. The chain links TRBV4-1 to TRBJ1-2; D gene ambiguous. Germline V gene lookup returns CDR1 MGHRA and CDR2 YSYEKL. V was cut by 4 bases and J by 1 base, with 16 bases left in between. The CDR3 has 16 residues.

V usage is TRBV5-4 and J usage is TRBJ2-7; 7 bases line up with TRBD1. The CDR3 consists of 15 residues. Germline V lookup: CDR1 SGHNT, CDR2 YYREEE (reference sequence). V was pared by 4 bases and J by 1 base, with 8 bases of the junction left unmatched. The CDR3 spells CASSLVGDRSYEQYF. DNA for the CDR3: TGTGCCAGCAGCCTAGTTGGGGACAGATCCTACGAGCAGTACTTC.

V and J are TRBV5-1 and TRBJ1-4; 10 bases are shared with TRBD1. The length of the CDR3 is 15 residues. V dropped 0 bases and J dropped 8; count of bases not matched to a gene: 4. From germline, CDR1 is SGHRS and CDR2 YFSETQ. The CDR3 DNA reads as TGCGCCAGCAGCTTGGCGGGACAGGGGCGAGAAAAACTGTTTTTT. Translation gives CASSLAGQGREKLFF.

The chain has TRBV5-1 and TRBJ2-7; the D gene is possibly TRBD1 (6 bases). This CDR3 comprises 14 residues. The V end was cut by 4 bases, the J end by 0 bases, with 11 bases between. Germline CDR1 reads SGHRS; CDR2 reads YFSETQ. The CDR3 here is CASSRGQNSYEQYF. In DNA form, the CDR3 reads TGCGCCAGCAGCCGCGGACAGAACTCCTACGAGCAGTACTTC.

The rearrangement links TRBV6-5 to TRBJ2-5, with D tentatively TRBD2 (6 bases). CDR3 length equals 14 residues. V lost 6 bases, J lost 4 bases, and 15 bases lay in between. Germline V gene lookup returns CDR1 MNHEY and CDR2 SVGAGI. In DNA, the CDR3 is TGTGCCAGCAGCCCCTCCGGGGGTATAGAGACCCAGTACTTC. It is translated as CASSPSGGIETQYF.

The chain links TRBV18 to TRBJ2-7; TRBD2 matches at 8 bases. This CDR3 has 16 amino acids. CDR1 is KGHSH, CDR2 LQKENI, per germline. Trimming took 6 bases from V and 7 from J; bases not matched to a gene: 17. This CDR3 is CASSPTGEVAGYEQYF. The CDR3 nucleotides are TGTGCCAGCTCCCCCACCGGTGAGGTAGCGGGGTATGAGCAGTACTTC.

The rearrangement joins TRBV5-6 to TRBJ2-7, with D tentatively TRBD2 (5 bases). This CDR3 comprises 13 residues. Germline CDR1 and CDR2: SGHDT and YYEEEE. With 0 bases removed from V and 3 bases from J, the gap between germline ends came to 7 bases. CDR3 nucleotide sequence: TGTGCCAGCAGCTTGGACCGGGGCTACGAGCAGTACTTC. Residues: CASSLDRGYEQYF. Complete variable domain (other parts from reference TRBV5-6 and TRBJ2-7): DAGVTQSPTHLIKTRGQQVTLRCSPKSGHDTVSWYQQALGQGPQFIFQYYEEEERQRGNFPDRFSGHQFPNYSSELNVNALLLGDSALYLCASSLDRGYEQYFGPGTRLTVT.

The rearrangement links TRBV24-1 to TRBJ2-7; TRBD2 might be the D (5 bases). Trimming took 4 bases from V and 3 from J, leaving 9 bases between them. This CDR3 contains 13 residues. Germline loops: CDR1 KGHDR, CDR2 SFDVKD. The CDR3 DNA reads TGTGCCACCAGTGACGGAGGAGTCTACGAGCAGTACTTC. This gives the protein CATSDGGVYEQYF.

The chain employs TRBV5-5 and TRBJ2-7; D is possibly TRBD2 (6 bases). The ends were cut back, 1 base at V and 0 bases at J, with 11 bases in the middle. The germline V gene encodes CDR1 SGHKS and CDR2 YYEKEE (reference sequence). The CDR3 extends over 15 amino acids. CDR3 DNA: TGTGCCAGCAGCTTGTGGGACTCCTTCTCCTACGAGCAGTACTTC. Translating gives CASSLWDSFSYEQYF.

V gene TRBV5-1 combines with J gene TRBJ2-5; perhaps TRBD2 as D (6 bases). CDR3 length equals 15 residues. The V gene's germline CDR1 is SGHRS and CDR2 YFSETQ. The V end was cut by 2 bases, the J end by 1 base, with 12 bases between. DNA of the CDR3: TGCGCCAGCAGCTTAGTTAGCGGTTCCCAAGAGACCCAGTACTTC. Protein sequence: CASSLVSGSQETQYF.